The 21 T cell receptor beta chains reported below all come from one sample, sequenced in a study of early T cells in non-severe SARS-CoV-2 infection. Using its own MiXCR run on the 5' RACE reads, TCRdb lists one record per CDR3 protein. Seen here are 20,000 to 25,000 distinct CDR3 sequences, 5.3% observed once, and the top ten hold approximately 12%. Sequencing was carried out using whole blood. The receptors derive from an adult who was a healthcare worker with PCR-confirmed SARS-CoV-2 infection or an uninfected control (not recorded which).

This clonotype came up a few times. The chain joins TRBV7-2 to TRBJ2-7; the match to TRBD2 covers 11 bases. CDR1 and CDR2 from the germline V gene are SGHTA and FQGNSA. The CDR3 sequence is 16 residues long. V gave up 2 bases and J gave up 4 bases; unmatched junction bases: 7. CDR3 DNA: TGTGCCAGCAGCTTAACAGCGGCTAGCGGGAGGTACGAGCAGTACGTC. Translation gives CASSLTAASGRYEQYV.

This clonotype showed up many times. V usage is TRBV4-3 and J usage is TRBJ2-2; D is ambiguous. V was cut by 4 bases and J by 0 bases, with 18 bases left in between. This CDR3 comprises 18 residues. Germline values: CDR1 LGHNA, CDR2 YSLEER. In DNA, the CDR3 is TGCGCCAGCAGCCCAATCCCTTTTTGGCTCCCGAACACCGGGGAGCTGTTTTTT. This sequence encodes CASSPIPFWLPNTGELFF.

A few counts support this clonotype. This chain joins TRBV7-2 and TRBJ2-1; D possibly corresponds to TRBD2 (6 bases). The CDR3 totals 15 residues. Trimming left V 4 bases short and J 0 bases short, with 10 bases between. CDR1 is SGHTA, CDR2 FQGNSA, per germline. CDR3 DNA sequence: TGTGCCAGCAGCTCAACTAGCCTCTCCTACAATGAGCAGTTCTTC. Translated: CASSSTSLSYNEQFF. Drawing the rest from reference TRBV7-2 and TRBJ2-1, the complete variable domain is GAGVSQSPSNKVTEKGKDVELRCDPISGHTALYWYRQSLGQGLEFLIYFQGNSAPDKSGLPSDRFSAERTGGSVSTLTIQRTQQEDSAVYLCASSSTSLSYNEQFFGPGTRLTVL.

This clonotype came up many times. This chain connects TRBV20-1 to TRBJ2-1; possible D gene TRBD2, 7 bases. The CDR3 has 16 amino acids. Germline V gives CDR1 DFQATT, CDR2 SNEGSKA (reference sequence). CDR3 coding DNA: TGCAGCGCGAAGGGGGGAGGGAGAGCTTCCTACAATGAGCAGTTCTTC. Its translation: CSAKGGGRASYNEQFF.

In its sample, this clonotype was seen many times. The chain employs TRBV7-6 and TRBJ2-5; the D gene is possibly TRBD1 (6 bases). The CDR3 is 13 amino acids. The germline V gene has CDR1 SGHVS and CDR2 FNYEAQ. The germline V and J ends were trimmed by 1 base and 7 bases, with 10 bases remaining between them. The DNA for the CDR3 is TGTGCCAGCAGCTTAGACAGGGAAGGGACCCAGTACTTC. This translates into CASSLDREGTQYF.

Ten or more counts support this clonotype. The rearrangement uses TRBV24-1 and TRBJ1-5; D is undetermined. Trimming took off 3 bases at V and 3 bases at J, with 2 bases between the two ends. Per germline, CDR1 KGHDR and CDR2 SFDVKD. The CDR3 totals 12 residues. CDR3 coding DNA: TGTGCCACCAGTGATGACAATCAGCCCCAGCATTTT. Translating it yields CATSDDNQPQHF.

This clonotype appeared many times. V gene TRBV20-1 combines with J gene TRBJ1-6; TRBD1 matches 7 bases. Unmatched junction bases numbered 2, after V lost 0 bases and J lost 0 bases. This CDR3 comprises 16 residues. The germline V gene encodes CDR1 DFQATT and CDR2 SNEGSKA (reference sequence). The chain's CDR3 is CSAREGGYSYNSPLHF. Written as DNA, the CDR3 is TGCAGTGCTAGAGAAGGGGGCTACTCCTATAATTCACCCCTCCACTTT.

This clonotype has just a few counts. Here the CDR3 DNA reads TGTGCCATCAGGGGAACCGGGACAGGGAGCACTGAAGCTTTCTTT. This sequence encodes CAIRGTGTGSTEAFF. The rearrangement links TRBV10-3 to TRBJ1-1; 9 bases fit TRBD1. Trimming at V came to 6 bases and at J to 4 bases, leaving 9 bases not matched to a gene. The CDR3 has 15 amino acids. CDR1 and CDR2 from the germline V gene are ENHRY and SYGVKD.

In this sample, this clonotype turned up many times. V and J are TRBV28 and TRBJ2-1; 7 bases line up with TRBD2. Losses at the gene ends were 3 bases for V and 9 bases for J; bases not matched to a gene: 11. The germline V gene encodes CDR1 MDHEN and CDR2 SYDVKM. This CDR3 is built from 15 residues. The DNA of the CDR3 is TGTGCCAGCAGTTTTCTGAGCGGGAATCATCGTGAGCAGTTCTTC. Its protein product is CASSFLSGNHREQFF.

This clonotype was counted many times. The V and J genes are TRBV29-1 and TRBJ2-7, with D unclear. The CDR3 runs to 12 residues. V was cut by 7 bases and J by 0 bases, with 10 bases left in between. Germline CDR1 SQVTM, CDR2 ANQGSEA. CDR3 coding DNA: TGCAGCGCCGGGCCTTACTCCTACGAGCAGTACTTC. Protein: CSAGPYSYEQYF.

This clonotype showed up many times. The chain couples TRBV20-1 to TRBJ2-1; a possible D gene is TRBD1 (6 bases). V lost 6 bases, J lost 7 bases, and 22 bases lay in between. CDR3 length: 15 amino acids. Germline CDR1 reads DFQATT; CDR2 reads SNEGSKA (reference sequence). The CDR3 DNA sequence: TGCAGTGCCCCAGGGGTGTGGGGCCGTACGAATGAGCAGTTCTTC. Translation gives CSAPGVWGRTNEQFF.

This clonotype is labeled as medium-sized (0.01 to 0.1%). The chain has TRBV3-1 and TRBJ1-2; maybe TRBD1 (5 bases). The CDR3 is 15 residues long. CDR1 and CDR2 (germline): LGHDT, YNNKEL (reference sequence). Trimming took off 4 bases at V and 4 bases at J, with 16 bases between the two ends. In nucleotides, the CDR3 is TGTGCCAGCAGCCGCGGCGGGGCCGGGGGCTATGGCTACACCTTC. It encodes CASSRGGAGGYGYTF.

This clonotype has ten or more counts. This chain uses TRBV12-3 or TRBV12-4 with TRBJ2-4; D may correspond to TRBD1 or TRBD2 (6 bases each). The germline V and J ends were trimmed by 2 bases and 2 bases, with 13 bases remaining between them. The CDR3 has 16 residues. The CDR3 DNA reads TGTGCCAGCAGTTTACGGCCGGGGGCAACCAAAAACATTCAGTACTTC. It translates to CASSLRPGATKNIQYF.

This clonotype has a count of ten or more. The rearrangement links TRBV2 to TRBJ2-1, with D possibly matching TRBD2 (6 bases). CDR3 length: 14 residues. The V end lost 7 bases, the J end lost 0 bases, and 10 bases lay between the germline ends. Germline V CDR1 and CDR2: SNHLY, FYNNEI. CDR3 residues: CASIRESSYNEQFF. CDR3 bases: TGTGCCAGCATACGGGAGAGCTCCTACAATGAGCAGTTCTTC.

In regard to this clonotype: Possible read error: a much larger clone is one base away. This chain links TRBV7-2 with TRBJ2-7; D is uncertain. This CDR3 spans 14 amino acids. In germline, CDR1 is SGHTA, CDR2 FQGNSA. CDR3 region: CASSSPPGAYEHYF. The CDR3, as DNA: TGTGCCAGCAGCTCCCCCCCCGGAGCCTACGAGCATTACTTC.

This clonotype was seen repeatedly, ten times or more. This rearrangement joins TRBV11-1 to TRBJ2-5; possibly TRBD2 for D (6 bases). The CDR3 is 12 residues long. V dropped 3 bases and J dropped 5 bases, with 7 bases sitting between them. The germline V gene encodes CDR1 SGHAT and CDR2 FQDESV (reference sequence). The CDR3 loop reads CASSLEGETQYF. CDR3 DNA: TGTGCCAGCAGCTTGGAGGGGGAGACCCAGTACTTC.

This clonotype was observed at least ten times. The rearrangement links TRBV7-9 to TRBJ2-7; TRBD2 aligns across 9 bases. The germline CDR1 and CDR2 sequences are SEHNR and FQNEAQ (reference sequence). The V gene end was trimmed by 3 bases and the J gene end by 3 bases; junction bases not matched to a gene: 6. The CDR3 consists of 15 residues. The CDR3 sequence is CASSFPTSGYYEQYF. CDR3 coding DNA: TGTGCCAGCAGCTTCCCCACTAGCGGGTACTACGAGCAGTACTTC. Using reference TRBV7-9 and TRBJ2-7 for the parts outside the CDR3, the full variable domain is DTGVSQNPRHKITKRGQNVTFRCDPISEHNRLYWYRQTLGQGPEFLTYFQNEAQLEKSRLLSDRFSAERPKGSFSTLEIQRTEQGDSAMYLCASSFPTSGYYEQYFGPGTRLTVT.

The V and J genes are TRBV4-1 and TRBJ1-5; D call uncertain. In germline, CDR1 is MGHRA, CDR2 YSYEKL. CDR3 length: 15 amino acids. The V gene lost 0 bases and the J gene lost 4 bases, with 10 bases spanning the gap. For the CDR3, the DNA is TGCGCCAGCAGCCAAGATATAGCCTCGAATCAGCCCCAGCATTTT. Translation: CASSQDIASNQPQHF.

The CDR3 sequence: CASSKVRDRCYEQYV. The CDR3 bases are TGTGCCAGCAGCAAAGTCCGGGACAGGTGCTACGAGCAGTACGTC. The J gene is TRBJ2-7, the V gene TRBV21-1; the tabulated D call, TRBD1, remains unverified against the DNA. TRBV21-1 is a pseudogene locus. The CDR3 contains 15 residues.

This clonotype showed up many times. J is TRBJ2-1 and V is TRBV7-2, with D perhaps matching TRBD2 (5 bases). CDR3 length: 13 residues. Trimming cost V 1 base and J 8 bases, with 9 bases left between them. From germline, CDR1 is SGHTA and CDR2 FQGNSA. Here the CDR3 reads CASSLDAGDEQFF. CDR3 sequence (DNA): TGTGCCAGCAGCTTAGATGCGGGTGATGAGCAGTTCTTC.

J is TRBJ1-1 and V is TRBV3-1; D is ambiguous. Trimming took off 1 base at V and 8 bases at J, with 8 bases between the two ends. This CDR3 spans 12 amino acids. In germline, CDR1 is LGHDT, CDR2 YNNKEL (reference sequence). The CDR3 bases are TGTGCCAGCAGCCAAGTAATCAGCGAAGCTTTCTTT. It translates to CASSQVISEAFF.